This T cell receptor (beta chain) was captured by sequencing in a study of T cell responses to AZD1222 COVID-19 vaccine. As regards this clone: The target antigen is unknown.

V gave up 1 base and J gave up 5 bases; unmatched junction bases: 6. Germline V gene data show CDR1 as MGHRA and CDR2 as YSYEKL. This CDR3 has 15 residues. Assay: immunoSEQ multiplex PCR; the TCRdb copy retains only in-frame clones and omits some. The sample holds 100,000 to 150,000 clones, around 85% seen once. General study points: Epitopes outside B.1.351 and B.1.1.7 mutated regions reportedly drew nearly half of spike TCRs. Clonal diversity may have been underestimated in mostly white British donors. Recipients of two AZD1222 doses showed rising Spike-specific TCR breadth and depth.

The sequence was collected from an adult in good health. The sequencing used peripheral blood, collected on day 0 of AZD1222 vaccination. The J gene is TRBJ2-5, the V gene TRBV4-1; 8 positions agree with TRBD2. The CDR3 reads CASSQVGLGMETQYF. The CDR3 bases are TGCGCCAGCAGCCAAGTGGGACTAGGAATGGAGACCCAGTACTTC.